Listed here are 12 T cell receptor beta chains from one sample, sequenced in a study of blood T cells in healthy people across ages. Then a second PCR, running about 6 to 11 cycles, was carried out with a sample-barcoded 5' primer and a J-beta primer mix. Via MiXCR, TCRdb re-called the 5' RACE reads, giving one row per CDR3 protein. Of over a million distinct CDR3 sequences in the sample, under 30% were seen once. The sample was also linked to a second study, of T cells of mothers and their children.

The sequencing input was blood. The receptor set was obtained from a girl aged 2 to 9 in good health.

The rearrangement joins TRBV29-1 to TRBJ2-2, with 13 bases fitting TRBD2. The ends lost 4 bases at V and 3 bases at J; junction bases unmatched: 2. The CDR3 has 15 amino acids. Germline assignment: CDR1 SQVTM and CDR2 ANQGSEA. The DNA of the CDR3 is TGCAGCGTTGGGACTAGCGGGGGCGACACCGGGGAGCTGTTTTTT. It codes for CSVGTSGGDTGELFF.

This clonotype was seen repeatedly, ten times or more. V gene TRBV6-6 combines with J gene TRBJ2-7; D gene unclear. The germline V gene has CDR1 MNHNY and CDR2 SVGAGI (reference sequence). This CDR3 region has 14 residues. V lost 5 bases and J lost 3, with 14 bases in between. The chain's CDR3 is CASSADANYYEQYF. CDR3 nucleotides: TGTGCCAGCAGTGCGGACGCCAATTACTACGAGCAGTACTTC.

The rearrangement links TRBV29-1 to TRBJ2-1; tentatively, D is TRBD1 or TRBD2 (5 bases each). The J call may be incorrect, as the DNA end agrees better with TRBJ2-7. The CDR3 spans 15 residues. Germline V gives CDR1 SQVTM, CDR2 ANQGSEA. The CDR3: CSVEDPDSGVHEQYF. CDR3 coding DNA: TGCAGCGTTGAAGATCCTGACAGCGGAGTCCACGAGCAGTACTTC.

This clonotype was detected a few times. This sequence joins TRBV4-1 and TRBJ1-1, with no clear D. CDR1 and CDR2 from the germline V gene are MGHRA and YSYEKL. V was shortened by 0 bases and J by 7 bases, with 6 bases between the two germline ends. This CDR3 is built from 12 residues. CDR3 sequence: CASSQDFLEAFF. The CDR3 DNA reads TGCGCCAGCAGCCAAGATTTCCTTGAAGCTTTCTTT.

This clonotype was detected only a few times. The gene calls are TRBV15 and TRBJ1-5; possible D gene TRBD1, 6 bases. The V and J ends lost 5 bases and 7 bases respectively, with 18 bases between them. The CDR3 is 15 residues long. CDR1 and CDR2 (germline): LNHNV, YYDKDF (reference sequence). This CDR3 reads CATSRPGARRQPQHF. Written as DNA, the CDR3 is TGTGCCACCAGCCGCCCGGGGGCGAGGAGGCAGCCCCAGCATTTT. Together with reference TRBV15 and TRBJ1-5, the CDR3 gives the full variable domain: DAMVIQNPRYQVTQFGKPVTLSCSQTLNHNVMYWYQQKSSQAPKLLFHYYDKDFNNEADTPDNFQSRRPNTSFCFLDIRSPGLGDTAMYLCATSRPGARRQPQHFGDGTRLSIL.

The table lists this clonotype with a few counts. The gene calls are TRBV4-1 and TRBJ2-5; D is undetermined. The CDR3 is 15 residues long. The germline V and J ends were trimmed by 1 base and 2 bases, with 11 bases remaining between them. The V gene's germline CDR1 is MGHRA and CDR2 YSYEKL. The CDR3 spells CASSQGRAVQETQYF. The DNA of the CDR3 is TGCGCCAGCAGCCAAGGTCGGGCGGTGCAAGAGACCCAGTACTTC.

This clonotype was seen a few times. The V call is TRBV20-1, the J call TRBJ2-1, with a weak D call TRBD2 (7 bases). Germline V gene data show CDR1 as DFQATT and CDR2 as SNEGSKA (reference sequence). The CDR3 consists of 14 residues. CDR3 residues: CNAMGGGAYNEQFF. The CDR3 bases are TGCAATGCCATGGGAGGGGGGGCCTACAATGAGCAGTTCTTC.

This clonotype was seen more than once but under ten times. The chain couples TRBV28 to TRBJ2-7; TRBD1 agrees at 7 bases. There are 16 residues in the CDR3. Trimming at V came to 7 bases and at J to 3 bases, leaving 15 bases not matched to a gene. Germline values: CDR1 MDHEN, CDR2 SYDVKM. CDR3 amino acids: CASTPPDRDPVYEQYF. The DNA for the CDR3 is TGTGCCAGCACCCCCCCAGACAGGGACCCTGTCTACGAGCAGTACTTC. Together with reference TRBV28 and TRBJ2-7, the CDR3 gives the full variable domain: DVKVTQSSRYLVKRTGEKVFLECVQDMDHENMFWYRQDPGLGLRLIYFSYDVKMKEKGDIPEGYSVSREKKERFSLILESASTNQTSMYLCASTPPDRDPVYEQYFGPGTRLTVT.

This clonotype was observed a handful of times. Sequence at one end of the junction differs from germline and may be a read error. The V call is TRBV5-1, the J call TRBJ1-1; D is possibly TRBD1 (6 bases). CDR1 is SGHRS and CDR2 is YFSETQ in the germline V gene. The CDR3 is 14 residues long. Written as DNA, the CDR3 is TGCGCCGGCAGCTTGGCCCCAGGGGCCACTGAAGCTTTCTTT. The encoded protein is CAGSLAPGATEAFF.

The V gene is TRBV7-9, the J gene TRBJ1-1; D is uncertain. CDR1 SEHNR and CDR2 FQNEAQ come from the germline V gene (reference sequence). CDR3 length: 17 amino acids. Trimming pared 1 base from V and 1 base from J, leaving 16 bases between. The CDR3 region is CASSLEALLGRNTEAFF. CDR3 nucleotide sequence: TGTGCCAGCAGCTTAGAAGCTCTCCTTGGAAGGAACACTGAAGCTTTCTTT. The variable domain in full, with the rest retrieved from reference TRBV7-9 and TRBJ1-1, is DTGVSQNPRHKITKRGQNVTFRCDPISEHNRLYWYRQTLGQGPEFLTYFQNEAQLEKSRLLSDRFSAERPKGSFSTLEIQRTEQGDSAMYLCASSLEALLGRNTEAFFGQGTRLTVV.

The chain couples TRBV6-5 to TRBJ2-1; a possible D gene is TRBD2 (6 bases). CDR3 length equals 16 residues. Germline CDR1 reads MNHEY; CDR2 reads SVGAGI. Trimming pared 4 bases from V and 2 bases from J, leaving 15 bases between. The CDR3 here is CASSSAGRRAYNEQFF. CDR3 nucleotide sequence: TGTGCCAGCAGTTCCGCGGGGAGGCGGGCCTACAATGAGCAGTTCTTC.

In DNA, the CDR3 is TGTGCCAGCACCCCTAAAAAGACAGGGAGGGAGCAGCCCCAGCATTTT. It is translated as CASTPKKTGREQPQHF. The V call is TRBV7-3, the J call TRBJ1-5; 7 bases map to TRBD1. This CDR3 region has 16 residues. V dropped 7 bases and J dropped 7; count of bases not matched to a gene: 16. From germline, CDR1 is SGHTA and CDR2 FQGTGA.